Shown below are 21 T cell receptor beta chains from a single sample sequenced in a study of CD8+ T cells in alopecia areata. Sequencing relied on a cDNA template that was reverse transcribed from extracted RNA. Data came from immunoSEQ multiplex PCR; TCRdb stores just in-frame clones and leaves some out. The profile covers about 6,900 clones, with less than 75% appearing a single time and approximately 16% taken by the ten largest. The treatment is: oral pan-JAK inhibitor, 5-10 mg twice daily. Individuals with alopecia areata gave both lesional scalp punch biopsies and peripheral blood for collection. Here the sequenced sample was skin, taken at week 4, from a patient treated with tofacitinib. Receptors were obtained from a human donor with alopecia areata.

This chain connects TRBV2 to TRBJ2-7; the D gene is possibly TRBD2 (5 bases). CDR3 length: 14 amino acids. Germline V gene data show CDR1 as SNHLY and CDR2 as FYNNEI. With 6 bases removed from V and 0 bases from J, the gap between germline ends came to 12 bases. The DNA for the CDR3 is TGTGCCAGCAGAGGAGCGGTCACCTCCTACGAGCAGTACTTC. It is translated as CASRGAVTSYEQYF.

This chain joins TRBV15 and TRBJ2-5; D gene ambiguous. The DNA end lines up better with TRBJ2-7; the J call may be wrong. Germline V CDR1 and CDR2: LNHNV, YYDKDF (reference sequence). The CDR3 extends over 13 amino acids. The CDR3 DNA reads TGTGCCACCGGGCAGCAACTAACCTACGAGCAGTACTTC. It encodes CATGQQLTYEQYF.

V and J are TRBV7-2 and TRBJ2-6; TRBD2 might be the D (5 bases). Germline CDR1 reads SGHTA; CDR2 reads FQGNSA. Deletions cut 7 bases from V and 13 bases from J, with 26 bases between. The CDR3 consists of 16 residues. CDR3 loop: CASTFQKGLPALVLTF. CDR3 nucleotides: TGTGCCAGCACCTTCCAAAAAGGACTCCCAGCACTAGTCCTGACTTTC.

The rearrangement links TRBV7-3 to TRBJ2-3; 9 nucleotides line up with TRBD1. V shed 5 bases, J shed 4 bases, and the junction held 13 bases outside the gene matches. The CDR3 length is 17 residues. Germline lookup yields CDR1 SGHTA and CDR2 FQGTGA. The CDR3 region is CASSARTGEMYADTQYF. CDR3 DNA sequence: TGTGCCAGCAGCGCTAGGACAGGGGAAATGTATGCAGATACGCAGTATTTT.

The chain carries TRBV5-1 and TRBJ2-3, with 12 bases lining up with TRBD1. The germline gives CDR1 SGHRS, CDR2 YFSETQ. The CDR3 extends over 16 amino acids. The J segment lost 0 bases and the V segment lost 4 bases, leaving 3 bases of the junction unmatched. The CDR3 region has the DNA TGCGCCAGCAGCGCCGGGACAGGGGGCAGCACAGATACGCAGTATTTT. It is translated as CASSAGTGGSTDTQYF.

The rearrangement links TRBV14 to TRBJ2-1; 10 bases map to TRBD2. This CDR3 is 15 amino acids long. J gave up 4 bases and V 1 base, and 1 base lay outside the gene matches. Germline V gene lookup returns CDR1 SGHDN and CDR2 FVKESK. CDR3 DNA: TGTGCCAGCAGCCAAGCACTAGCGGGGTACAATGAGCAGTTCTTC. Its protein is CASSQALAGYNEQFF.

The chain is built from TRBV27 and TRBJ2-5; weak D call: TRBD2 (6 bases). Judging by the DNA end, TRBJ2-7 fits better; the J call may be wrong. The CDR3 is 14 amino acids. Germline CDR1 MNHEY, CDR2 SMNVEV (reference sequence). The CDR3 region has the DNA TGTGCCAGCGCCCTCCTTGCGGGACCCGGCGAGCAGTACTTC. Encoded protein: CASALLAGPGEQYF.

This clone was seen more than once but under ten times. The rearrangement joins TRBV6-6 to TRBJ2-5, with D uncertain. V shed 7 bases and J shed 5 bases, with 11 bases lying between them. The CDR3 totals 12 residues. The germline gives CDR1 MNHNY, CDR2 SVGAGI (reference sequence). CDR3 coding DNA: TGTGCCAGCAAGGGCCCCGGGGAGACCCAGTACTTC. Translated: CASKGPGETQYF.

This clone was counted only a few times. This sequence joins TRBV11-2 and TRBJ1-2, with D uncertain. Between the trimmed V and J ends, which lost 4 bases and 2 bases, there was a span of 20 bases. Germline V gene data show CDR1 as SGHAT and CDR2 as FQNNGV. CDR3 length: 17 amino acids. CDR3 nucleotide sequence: TGTGCCAGCAGCTCACCGGAGAATCCCGGGCCCAACTATGGCTACACCTTC. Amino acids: CASSSPENPGPNYGYTF.

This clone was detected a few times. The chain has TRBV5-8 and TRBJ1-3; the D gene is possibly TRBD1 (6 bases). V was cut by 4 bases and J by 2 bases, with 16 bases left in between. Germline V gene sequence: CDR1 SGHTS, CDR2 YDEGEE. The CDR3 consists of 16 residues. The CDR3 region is CASSPGQRTAGNTIYF. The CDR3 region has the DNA TGTGCCAGCAGCCCCGGACAGAGGACGGCTGGAAACACCATATATTTT.

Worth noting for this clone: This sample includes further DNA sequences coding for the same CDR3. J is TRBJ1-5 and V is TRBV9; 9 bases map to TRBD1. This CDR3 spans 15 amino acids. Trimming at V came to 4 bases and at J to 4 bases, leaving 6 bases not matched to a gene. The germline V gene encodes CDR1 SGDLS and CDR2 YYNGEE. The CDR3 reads CASSSGTGRNQPQHF. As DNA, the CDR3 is TGTGCCAGCAGCTCGGGGACAGGGCGGAATCAGCCCCAGCATTTT.

CDR3 in DNA: TGCAGCGTTGAAGGGGCGCGGGTAGGCGAAAAACTGTTTTTT. It encodes CSVEGARVGEKLFF. The gene calls are TRBV29-1 and TRBJ1-4; D call uncertain. The CDR3 is 14 residues long. Trimming removed 1 base at V and 8 bases at J, with 14 bases between. CDR1 is SQVTM and CDR2 is ANQGSEA in the germline V gene. The full variable domain, completed using reference TRBV29-1 and TRBJ1-4, is SAVISQKPSRDICQRGTSLTIQCQVDSQVTMMFWYRQQPGQSLTLIATANQGSEATYESGFVIDKFPISRPNLTFSTLTVSNMSPEDSSIYLCSVEGARVGEKLFFGSGTQLSVL.

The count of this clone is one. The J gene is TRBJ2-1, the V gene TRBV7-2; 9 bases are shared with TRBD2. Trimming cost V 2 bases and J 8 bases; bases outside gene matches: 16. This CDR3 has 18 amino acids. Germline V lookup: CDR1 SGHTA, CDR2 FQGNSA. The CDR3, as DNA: TGTGCCAGCAGCTTAAGGGGCGGTAGCGGGGGAAGGAGACATGAGCAGTTCTTC. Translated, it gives CASSLRGGSGGRRHEQFF.

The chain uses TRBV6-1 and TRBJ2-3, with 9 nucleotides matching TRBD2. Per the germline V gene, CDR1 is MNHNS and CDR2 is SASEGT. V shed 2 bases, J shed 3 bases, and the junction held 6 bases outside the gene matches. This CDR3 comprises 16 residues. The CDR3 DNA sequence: TGTGCCAGCAGTGAACAGGGAAGCGGGGGGACAGATACGCAGTATTTT. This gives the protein CASSEQGSGGTDTQYF.

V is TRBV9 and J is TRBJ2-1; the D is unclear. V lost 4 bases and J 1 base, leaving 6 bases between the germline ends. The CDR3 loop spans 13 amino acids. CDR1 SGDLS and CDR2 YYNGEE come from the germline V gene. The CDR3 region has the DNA TGTGCCAGCAGCTCTAGGTCCTACAATGAGCAGTTCTTC. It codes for CASSSRSYNEQFF.

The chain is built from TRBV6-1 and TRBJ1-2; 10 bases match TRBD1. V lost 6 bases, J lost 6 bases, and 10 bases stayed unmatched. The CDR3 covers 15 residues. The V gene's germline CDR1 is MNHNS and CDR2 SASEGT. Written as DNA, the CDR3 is TGTGCCAGCAGGGGTCGGGGACAGGGGAAGGATGGCTACACCTTC. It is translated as CASRGRGQGKDGYTF.

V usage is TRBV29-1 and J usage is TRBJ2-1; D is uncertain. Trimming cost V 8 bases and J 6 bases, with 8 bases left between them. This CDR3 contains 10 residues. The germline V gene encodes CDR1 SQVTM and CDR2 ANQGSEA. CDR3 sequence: CSSGSNEQFF. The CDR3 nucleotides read TGCAGCTCGGGTAGCAATGAGCAGTTCTTC.

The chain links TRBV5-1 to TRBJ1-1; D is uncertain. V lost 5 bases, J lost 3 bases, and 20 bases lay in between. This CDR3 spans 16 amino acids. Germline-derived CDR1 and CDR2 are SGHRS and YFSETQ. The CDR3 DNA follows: TGCGCCAGCAGTCCTCCCAGCATCCTTGGGGACACTGAAGCTTTCTTT. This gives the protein CASSPPSILGDTEAFF.

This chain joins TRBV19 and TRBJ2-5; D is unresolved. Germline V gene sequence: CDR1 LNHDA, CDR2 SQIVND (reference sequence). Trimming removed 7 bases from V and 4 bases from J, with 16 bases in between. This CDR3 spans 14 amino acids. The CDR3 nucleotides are TGTGCCAGTAATAATGGACGAGGCCGAGAGACCCAGTACTTC. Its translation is CASNNGRGRETQYF.

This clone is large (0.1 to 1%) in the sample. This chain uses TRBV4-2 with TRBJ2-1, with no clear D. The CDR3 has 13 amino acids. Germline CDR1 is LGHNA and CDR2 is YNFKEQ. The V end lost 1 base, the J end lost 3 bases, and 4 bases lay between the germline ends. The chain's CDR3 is CASSQGDYNEQFF. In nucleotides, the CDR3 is TGTGCCAGCAGCCAAGGGGACTACAATGAGCAGTTCTTC.

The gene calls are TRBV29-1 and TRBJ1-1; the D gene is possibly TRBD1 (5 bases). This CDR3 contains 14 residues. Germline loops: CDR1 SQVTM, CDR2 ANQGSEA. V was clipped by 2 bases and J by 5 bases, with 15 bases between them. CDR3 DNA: TGCAGCGTTGAACCGGCCGCGGGGCGGACTGAAGCTTTCTTT. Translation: CSVEPAAGRTEAFF.